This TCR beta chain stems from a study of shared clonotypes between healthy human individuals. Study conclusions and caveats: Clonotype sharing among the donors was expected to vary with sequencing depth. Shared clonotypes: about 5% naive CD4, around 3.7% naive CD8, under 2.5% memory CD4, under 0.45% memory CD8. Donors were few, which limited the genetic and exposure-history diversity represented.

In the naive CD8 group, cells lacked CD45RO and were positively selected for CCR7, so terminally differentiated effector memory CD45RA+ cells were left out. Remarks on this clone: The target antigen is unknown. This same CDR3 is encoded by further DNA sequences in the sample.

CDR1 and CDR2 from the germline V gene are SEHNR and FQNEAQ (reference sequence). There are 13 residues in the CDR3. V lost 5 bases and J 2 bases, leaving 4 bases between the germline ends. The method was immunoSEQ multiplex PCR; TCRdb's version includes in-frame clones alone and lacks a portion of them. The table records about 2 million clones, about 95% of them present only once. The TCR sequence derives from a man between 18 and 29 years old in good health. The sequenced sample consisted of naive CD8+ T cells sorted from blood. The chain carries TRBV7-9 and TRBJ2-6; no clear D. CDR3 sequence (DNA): TGTGCCAGCAGCGGCCCTGGGGCCAACGTCCTGACTTTC. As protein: CASSGPGANVLTF.